This T cell receptor beta chain is drawn from a study of cytomegalovirus exposure and HLA in healthy donors. About this clone itself: Its antigen remains unknown.

Overall study findings and caveats: In a later analysis, the majority of CMV-associated beta chains seemingly showed HLA restriction. Exclusion applied to some V segments, including TRBV6-2 and TRBV6-3, as they were indistinguishable. DRB1 showed the most TCR associations and HLA-C the fewest in a later analysis, as rates varied by HLA locus. A cluster of highly shared sequence variants was likely a sequencing artifact.

The CDR3 contains 15 residues. The V and J ends lost 3 bases and 16 bases respectively, with 25 bases between them. CDR1 and CDR2 (germline): LNHDA, SQIVND (reference sequence). The PCR had 60 Vbeta and 13 Jbeta primers. Repertoires were generated with immunoSEQ multiplex PCR, while TCRdb's copy carries only in-frame clones and drops some. The sample shows around 180,000 clones, nearly 80% of them seen only once. The chain uses TRBV19 and TRBJ1-5; TRBD1 might be the D (6 bases). The sequence came from a woman aged 25-40 years in good health and CMV-seropositive. Sequenced sample: PBMCs. This chain's CDR3 is CASSIGSNDRPREHF. The CDR3 bases are TGTGCCAGTAGTATTGGGAGCAACGACAGGCCCCGAGAACATTTT.